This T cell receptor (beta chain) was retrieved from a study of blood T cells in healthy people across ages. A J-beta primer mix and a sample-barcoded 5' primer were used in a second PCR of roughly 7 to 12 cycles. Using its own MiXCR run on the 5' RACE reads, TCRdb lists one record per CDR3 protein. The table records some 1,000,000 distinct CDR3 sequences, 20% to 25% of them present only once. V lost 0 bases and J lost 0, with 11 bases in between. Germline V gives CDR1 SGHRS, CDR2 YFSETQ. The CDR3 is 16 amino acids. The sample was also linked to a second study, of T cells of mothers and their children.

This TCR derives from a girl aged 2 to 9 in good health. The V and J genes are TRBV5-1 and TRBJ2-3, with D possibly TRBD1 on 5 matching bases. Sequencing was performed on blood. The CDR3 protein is CASSLEAQGSTDTQYF. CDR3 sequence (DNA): TGCGCCAGCAGCTTGGAAGCCCAGGGAAGCACAGATACGCAGTATTTT.